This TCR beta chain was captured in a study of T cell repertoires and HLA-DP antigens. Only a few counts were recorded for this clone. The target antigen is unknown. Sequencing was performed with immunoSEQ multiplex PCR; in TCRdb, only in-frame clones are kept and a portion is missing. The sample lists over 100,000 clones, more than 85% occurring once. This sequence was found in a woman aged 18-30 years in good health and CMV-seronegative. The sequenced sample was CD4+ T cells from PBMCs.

The CDR3 loop is CASSLAGGYQETQYF. The DNA for the CDR3 is TGCGCCAGCAGCTTGGCGGGGGGGTACCAAGAGACCCAGTACTTC. The V gene is TRBV5-1, the J gene TRBJ2-5; 8 bases map to TRBD2. The V gene end was trimmed by 0 bases and the J gene end by 0 bases; junction bases not matched to a gene: 1. Germline V gene data show CDR1 as SGHRS and CDR2 as YFSETQ. This CDR3 has 15 residues.